The rows below give T cell receptor beta chains drawn from one sample of a study of CD8 T cells in ankylosing spondylitis. MiXCR, applied by TCRdb to the 5' RACE reads, yields one record per CDR3 protein. This table holds roughly 440,000 distinct CDR3 sequences, 17% found once. What was sequenced was blood, either unsorted or a sorted T cell fraction (not recorded which). These receptors originate from a male donor with ankylosing spondylitis. Each CDR3 is given with its conserved first and last residue. The D gene is left open where the match is weak. Part of the rows lack a size; the others show once, few, many or a class for expanded clones.

size,J,V,D,DNA,CDR3
-,TRBJ2-7,TRBV20-1,-,TGCAGTGCTAGGGGGGGTCTCGAGCAGTACTTC,CSARGGLEQYF
few,TRBJ2-2,TRBV7-3,-,TGTGCCAGCAGCGCCCGGGAGCTGAGCGGGGAGCTGTTTTTT,CASSARELSGELFF
-,TRBJ2-7,TRBV5-1,-,TGCGCCAGCAGCTACCGGGACGGGGACTACGAGCAGTACTTC,CASSYRDGDYEQYF
few,TRBJ2-1,TRBV3-1,-,TGTGCCAGCAGCCAAGATCCGGGGAGTCCGACAAGAAGGAGCTCCTACAATGAGCAGTTCTTC,CASSQDPGSPTRRSSYNEQFF
-,TRBJ2-5,TRBV6-2/TRBV6-3,-,TGTGCCAGCAGTTACGATCTACCAACCCAGTACTTC,CASSYDLPTQYF
few,TRBJ1-4,TRBV2,TRBD1,TGTGCCAGCCTTGGGGGGGGACAGAGAAATGAAAAACTGTTTTTT,CASLGGGQRNEKLFF
-,TRBJ1-1,TRBV7-2,-,TGTGCCAGCAGCAACAGGGCCGGGTGGACTGAAGCTTTCTTT,CASSNRAGWTEAFF
many,TRBJ2-5,TRBV12-3/TRBV12-4,-,TGTGCCAGCAGATTATCCCTGGGTGGGACCCAGTACTTC,CASRLSLGGTQYF
many,TRBJ1-5,TRBV2,-,TGTGCCAGCAGTGAGGAGGGAGCAGGGAATCAGCCCCAGCATTTT,CASSEEGAGNQPQHF
-,TRBJ1-1,TRBV10-3,-,TGTGCCATCAGTGTCCAGGGGCTGAACACTGAAGCTTTCTTT,CAISVQGLNTEAFF
few,TRBJ2-1,TRBV11-2,-,TGTGCCAGCAGCTTACTCGGTTCCTACAATGAGCAGTTCTTC,CASSLLGSYNEQFF
many,TRBJ2-5,TRBV5-1,-,TGCGCCAGCAGCTTGGCTTTGGGGGTGGAGACCCAGTACTTC,CASSLALGVETQYF
many,TRBJ2-1,TRBV5-1,-,TGCGCCAGCAGTCGGACAGCCTTTAATGAGCAGTTCTTC,CASSRTAFNEQFF
-,TRBJ2-1,TRBV19,-,TGTGCCAGTAGTCGGACCTCTAGTCCCTACAATGAGCAGTTCTTC,CASSRTSSPYNEQFF
few,TRBJ2-1,TRBV6-6,-,TGTGCCAGCAGTACGGTAGGGGGCAATGAGCAGTTCTTC,CASSTVGGNEQFF
-,TRBJ2-7,TRBV29-1,-,TGCAGCGTTTCTAGAGGTCTGGAGTACGAGCAGTACTTC,CSVSRGLEYEQYF